This passage covers 8 T cell receptor beta chains from one sample sequenced in a study of blood T cell repertoires in COVID-19. Produced via immunoSEQ multiplex PCR; TCRdb's table is partial and in-frame only. The repertoire holds over 250,000 clones, with approximately 89% as singletons. The sequenced sample consisted of PBMCs or T cells enriched from blood (not recorded which). The receptors derive from a woman aged 60-75 years who had recovered from COVID-19.

V and J are TRBV5-1 and TRBJ1-1; 7 bases map to TRBD1. The germline CDR1 and CDR2 sequences are SGHRS and YFSETQ. The trim removed 5 bases at V and 2 bases at J, leaving 6 bases unmatched. CDR3 length: 14 amino acids. The CDR3, as DNA: TGCGCCAGCAGTGACGACAGGGTCAACACTGAAGCTTTCTTT. This sequence encodes CASSDDRVNTEAFF.

For this clone: This CDR3 is also generated by other DNA sequences in the sample. The chain links TRBV4-1 to TRBJ2-7; the match to TRBD2 covers 11 bases. CDR1 MGHRA and CDR2 YSYEKL come from the germline V gene. Germline trimming cut 1 base from V and 4 bases from J; bases unmatched to any gene: 3. The CDR3 covers 15 residues. CDR3 amino acids: CASSQGPSGRYEQYF. The DNA of the CDR3 is TGCGCCAGCAGCCAAGGCCCTAGCGGGAGGTACGAGCAGTACTTC.

The chain combines TRBV2 with TRBJ2-1, with a weak D call TRBD1 (6 bases). Trimming removed 2 bases from V and 2 bases from J, with 10 bases in between. The CDR3 is 15 residues long. Germline V gives CDR1 SNHLY, CDR2 FYNNEI. The CDR3 sequence: CASSETGFTYNEQFF. In nucleotides, the CDR3 is TGTGCCAGCAGTGAAACAGGGTTTACCTACAATGAGCAGTTCTTC.

This chain connects TRBV7-9 to TRBJ1-1; no definite D call. V shed 2 bases and J shed 0 bases, with 4 bases lying between them. This CDR3 is 13 amino acids long. Germline assignment: CDR1 SEHNR and CDR2 FQNEAQ (reference sequence). The CDR3 bases are TGTGCCAGCAGCTTATCAATGAACACTGAAGCTTTCTTT. It codes for CASSLSMNTEAFF.

The chain has TRBV28 and TRBJ1-1, with 8 bases identical to TRBD1. Per germline, CDR1 MDHEN and CDR2 SYDVKM. The junction had 4 bases not matched to a gene; V was cut back by 5 bases and J by 5 bases. The CDR3 contains 13 residues. CDR3 DNA: TGTGCCAGCAGTCAGGGACAGGAGACTGAAGCTTTCTTT. Residues: CASSQGQETEAFF.

This rearrangement joins TRBV13 to TRBJ1-4, with D possibly TRBD1 on 6 matching bases. V was trimmed by 0 bases and J by 3 bases, leaving 8 bases between them. Germline values: CDR1 PRHDT, CDR2 FYEKMQ (reference sequence). CDR3 length equals 15 residues. The chain's CDR3 is CASSLGRGANEKLFF. DNA of the CDR3: TGTGCCAGCAGCTTAGGCAGGGGTGCTAATGAAAAACTGTTTTTT.

This chain uses TRBV30 with TRBJ1-2, with D tentatively TRBD1 (6 bases). Germline V CDR1 and CDR2: GTSNPN, SVGIG (reference sequence). V was trimmed by 5 bases and J by 5 bases, leaving 12 bases between them. CDR3 size: 12 residues. The CDR3, as DNA: TGTGCCTGGGGATACAGGGTTTATGGCTACACCTTC. This translates into CAWGYRVYGYTF.

V and J are TRBV7-8 and TRBJ2-3; maybe TRBD2 (5 bases). The CDR3 sequence is 15 residues long. Germline CDR1 reads SGHVS; CDR2 reads FQNEAQ. Trimming left V 3 bases short and J 0 bases short, with 10 bases between. CDR3 sequence (DNA): TGTGCCAGCAGCTTGGATCGGGGAAGCACAGATACGCAGTATTTT. Encoded protein: CASSLDRGSTDTQYF.